These T cell receptor beta chains were read from a single sample in a study of blood T cells in healthy people across ages. Each CDR3 protein gets one entry after TCRdb re-called the 5' RACE reads with MiXCR. Of 1.5 million to 2 million distinct CDR3 sequences listed, roughly 49% are singletons. The sample was blood. These receptors were taken from a woman aged 40 to 50 in good health. CDR3s include the opening cysteine and the closing phenylalanine or tryptophan.

CDR3,J,V
CATSSLKSPSTDTQYF,TRBJ2-3,TRBV15
CSVVYLGTKFSDEQYF,TRBJ2-5,TRBV29-1
CASSSDRRGVDIQYF,TRBJ2-4,TRBV28
CASSGLGLAGGFGGTSTDTQYF,TRBJ2-3,TRBV9
CASSLGDTGFDKNIQYF,TRBJ2-4,TRBV7-8
CASSQYRGPETQYF,TRBJ2-5,TRBV4-3
CATSDLPTSGGYTGELFF,TRBJ2-2,TRBV24-1
CSALRDRGDTEAFF,TRBJ1-1,TRBV20-1
CASSTGRGPTDTQYF,TRBJ2-3,TRBV6-6
CASSLSGTGVEKLFF,TRBJ1-4,TRBV27
CASSSAPSGRSGNTIYF,TRBJ1-3,TRBV7-2
CSVEDERTQETQYF,TRBJ2-5,TRBV29-1
CASSYGQGLYEQYF,TRBJ2-7,TRBV6-6
CASGDAADYTF,TRBJ1-2,TRBV2
CASSTVGGAQETQYF,TRBJ2-5,TRBV7-2
CSAKDRGSDGYTF,TRBJ1-2,TRBV20-1
CASSWWGVTYNEQFF,TRBJ2-1,TRBV28
CASSTGLAGANVLTF,TRBJ2-6,TRBV27
CASSLTTNSPLHF,TRBJ1-6,TRBV5-1